The sequence of this TCR beta chain was determined in a study of cytomegalovirus exposure and HLA in healthy donors. Participants comprised healthy donors of bone marrow. It was with 60 Vbeta and 13 Jbeta primers that the PCR ran. Clones were read by immunoSEQ multiplex PCR, and TCRdb kept only the in-frame ones, dropping some. Among about 140,000 clones, 73% were seen once, and the ten largest hold 1% to 1.5%. Study-level points and caveats: Across donors, most TCRs were seen rarely, yet some public ones were widespread. For cytomegalovirus status, the classifier reportedly gave diagnoses with high specificity and sensitivity.

This clone was picked up a small number of times. Its antigen is still unknown. The CDR3 covers 15 residues. Looked up from germline, CDR1 is SGHRS and CDR2 is YFSETQ. V trimming: 3 bases; J trimming: 8 bases; junction bases outside the gene matches: 9. This chain uses TRBV5-1 with TRBJ1-4; TRBD1 matches at 8 bases. Sequenced input: PBMCs. The origin of this receptor is a woman between 40 and 55 years old in good health and CMV-seronegative. CDR3 loop: CASSSFSGGREKLFF. DNA of the CDR3: TGCGCCAGCAGCTCGTTCTCAGGGGGCCGGGAAAAACTGTTTTTT.